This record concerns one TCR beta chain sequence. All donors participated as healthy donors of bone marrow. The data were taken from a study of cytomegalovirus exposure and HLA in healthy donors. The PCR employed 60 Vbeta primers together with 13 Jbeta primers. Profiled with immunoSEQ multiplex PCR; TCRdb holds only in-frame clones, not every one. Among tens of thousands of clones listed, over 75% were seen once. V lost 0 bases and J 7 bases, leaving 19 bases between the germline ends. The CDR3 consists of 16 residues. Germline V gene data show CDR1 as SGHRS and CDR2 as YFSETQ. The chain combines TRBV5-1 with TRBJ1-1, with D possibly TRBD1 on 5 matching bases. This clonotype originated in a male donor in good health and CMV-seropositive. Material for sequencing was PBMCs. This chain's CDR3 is CASSLEDTRLGGEAFF. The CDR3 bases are TGCGCCAGCAGCTTGGAGGACACGAGATTGGGAGGTGAAGCTTTCTTT.